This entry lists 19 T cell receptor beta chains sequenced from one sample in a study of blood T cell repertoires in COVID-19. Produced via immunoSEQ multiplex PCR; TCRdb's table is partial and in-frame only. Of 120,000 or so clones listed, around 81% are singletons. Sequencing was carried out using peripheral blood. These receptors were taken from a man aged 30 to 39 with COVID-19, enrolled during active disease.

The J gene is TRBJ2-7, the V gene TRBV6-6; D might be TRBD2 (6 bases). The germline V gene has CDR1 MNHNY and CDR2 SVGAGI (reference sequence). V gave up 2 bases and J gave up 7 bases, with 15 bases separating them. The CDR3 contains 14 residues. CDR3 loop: CASSYVGGVEEQYF. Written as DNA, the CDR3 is TGTGCCAGCAGTTACGTCGGCGGGGTAGAGGAGCAGTACTTC.

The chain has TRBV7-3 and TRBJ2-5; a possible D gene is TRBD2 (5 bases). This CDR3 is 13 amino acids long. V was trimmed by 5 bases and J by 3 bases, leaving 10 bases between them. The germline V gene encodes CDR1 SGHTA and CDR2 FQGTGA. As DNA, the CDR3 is TGTGCCAGCAGCGCGAGGGCCAAAGAGACCCAGTACTTC. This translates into CASSARAKETQYF.

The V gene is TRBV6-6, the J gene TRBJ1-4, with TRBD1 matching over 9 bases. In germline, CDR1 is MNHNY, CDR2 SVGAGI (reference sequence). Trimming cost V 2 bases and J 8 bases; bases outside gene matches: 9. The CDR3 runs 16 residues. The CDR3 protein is CASSYSTGGFGEKLFF. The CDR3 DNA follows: TGTGCCAGCAGTTACAGTACAGGGGGCTTTGGAGAAAAACTGTTTTTT.

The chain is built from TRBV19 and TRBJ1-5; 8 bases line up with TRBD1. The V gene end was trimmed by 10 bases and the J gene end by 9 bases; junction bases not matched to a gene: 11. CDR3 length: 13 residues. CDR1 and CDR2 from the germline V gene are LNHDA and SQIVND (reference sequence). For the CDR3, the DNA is TGTGCCACCGGACAGGGTATGCGACCGCCCCAGCATTTT. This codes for CATGQGMRPPQHF.

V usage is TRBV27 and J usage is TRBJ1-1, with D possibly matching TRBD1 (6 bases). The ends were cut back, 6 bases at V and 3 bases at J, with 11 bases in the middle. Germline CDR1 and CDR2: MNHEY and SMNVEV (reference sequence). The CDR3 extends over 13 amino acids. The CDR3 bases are TGTGCCAGCAGGCCGGCAGGGGACACTGAAGCTTTCTTT. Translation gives CASRPAGDTEAFF.

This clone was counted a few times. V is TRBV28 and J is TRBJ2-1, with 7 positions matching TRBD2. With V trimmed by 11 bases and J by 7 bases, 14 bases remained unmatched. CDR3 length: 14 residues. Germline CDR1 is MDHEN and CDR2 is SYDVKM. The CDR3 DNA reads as TGTGCCTCCCGAGGGCTGGGAGGGGCAAATGAGCAGTTCTTC. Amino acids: CASRGLGGANEQFF.

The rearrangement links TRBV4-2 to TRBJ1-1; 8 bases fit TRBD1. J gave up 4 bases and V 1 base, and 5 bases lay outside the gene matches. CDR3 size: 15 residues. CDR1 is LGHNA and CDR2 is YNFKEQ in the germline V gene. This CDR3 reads CASSQGQGARTEAFF. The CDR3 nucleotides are TGTGCCAGCAGCCAAGGTCAGGGGGCGCGCACTGAAGCTTTCTTT.

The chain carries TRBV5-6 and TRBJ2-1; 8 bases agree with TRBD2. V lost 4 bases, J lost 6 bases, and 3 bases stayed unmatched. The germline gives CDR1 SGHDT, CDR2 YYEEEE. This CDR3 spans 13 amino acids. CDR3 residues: CASSRGTSNEQFF. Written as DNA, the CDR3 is TGTGCCAGCAGCCGTGGGACTAGCAATGAGCAGTTCTTC.

The CDR3 loop reads CAWRQAMYLEQYF. CDR3 in DNA: TGTGCCTGGAGGCAGGCGATGTACCTCGAGCAGTACTTC. The chain recombines TRBV30 with TRBJ2-7; D is unresolved. The CDR3 runs 13 residues. Germline V gene lookup returns CDR1 GTSNPN and CDR2 SVGIG (reference sequence). V was pared by 3 bases and J by 6 bases, with 15 bases between.

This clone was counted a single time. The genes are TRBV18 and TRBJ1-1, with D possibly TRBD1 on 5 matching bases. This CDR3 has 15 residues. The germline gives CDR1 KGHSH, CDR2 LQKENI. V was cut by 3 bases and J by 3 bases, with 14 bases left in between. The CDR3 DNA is TGTGCCAGCTCACCCTTCGCGACGGGGGACACTGAAGCTTTCTTT. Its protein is CASSPFATGDTEAFF.

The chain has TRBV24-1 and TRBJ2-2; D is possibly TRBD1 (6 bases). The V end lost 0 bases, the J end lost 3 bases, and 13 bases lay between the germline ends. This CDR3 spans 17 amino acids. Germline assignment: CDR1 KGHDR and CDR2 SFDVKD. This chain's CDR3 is CATSDLPGQPDTGELFF. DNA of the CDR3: TGTGCCACCAGTGATTTGCCTGGACAGCCCGACACCGGGGAGCTGTTTTTT.

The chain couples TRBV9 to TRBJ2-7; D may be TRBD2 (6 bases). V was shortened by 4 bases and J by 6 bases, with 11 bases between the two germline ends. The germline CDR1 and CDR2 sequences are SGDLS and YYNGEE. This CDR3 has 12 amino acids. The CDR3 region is CASSYGDSEQYF. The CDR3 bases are TGTGCCAGCAGCTACGGGGACTCCGAGCAGTACTTC.

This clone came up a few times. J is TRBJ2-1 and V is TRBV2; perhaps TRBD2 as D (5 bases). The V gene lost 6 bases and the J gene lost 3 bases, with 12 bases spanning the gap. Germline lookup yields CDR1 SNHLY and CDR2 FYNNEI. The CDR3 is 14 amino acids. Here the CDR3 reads CASSGLADYNEQFF. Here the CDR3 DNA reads TGTGCCAGCAGCGGTCTAGCAGACTACAATGAGCAGTTCTTC.

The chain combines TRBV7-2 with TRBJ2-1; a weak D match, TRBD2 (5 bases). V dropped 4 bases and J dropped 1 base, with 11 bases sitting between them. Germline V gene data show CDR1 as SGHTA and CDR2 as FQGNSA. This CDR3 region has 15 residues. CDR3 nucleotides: TGTGCCAGCAGCTGGGGTGAGGGATCCTACAATGAGCAGTTCTTC. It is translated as CASSWGEGSYNEQFF.

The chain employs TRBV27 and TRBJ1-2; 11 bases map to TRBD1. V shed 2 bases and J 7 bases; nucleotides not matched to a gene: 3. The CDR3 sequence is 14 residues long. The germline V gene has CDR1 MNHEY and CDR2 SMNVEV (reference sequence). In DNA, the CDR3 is TGTGCCAGCAGTTTAGTGGGGACAGGGGGTGGCTACACCTTC. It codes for CASSLVGTGGGYTF.

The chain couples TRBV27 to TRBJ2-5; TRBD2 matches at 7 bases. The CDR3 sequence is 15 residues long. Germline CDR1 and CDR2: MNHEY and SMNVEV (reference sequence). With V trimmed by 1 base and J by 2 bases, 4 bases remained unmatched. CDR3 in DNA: TGTGCCAGCAGTTTATTGGGGGGGGGACAAGAGACCCAGTACTTC. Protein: CASSLLGGGQETQYF.

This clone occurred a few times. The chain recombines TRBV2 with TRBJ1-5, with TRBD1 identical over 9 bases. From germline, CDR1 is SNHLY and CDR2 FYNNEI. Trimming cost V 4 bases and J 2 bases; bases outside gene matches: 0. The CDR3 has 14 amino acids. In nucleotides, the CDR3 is TGTGCCAGCAGTGGGACAGGGGGCAATCAGCCCCAGCATTTT. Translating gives CASSGTGGNQPQHF.

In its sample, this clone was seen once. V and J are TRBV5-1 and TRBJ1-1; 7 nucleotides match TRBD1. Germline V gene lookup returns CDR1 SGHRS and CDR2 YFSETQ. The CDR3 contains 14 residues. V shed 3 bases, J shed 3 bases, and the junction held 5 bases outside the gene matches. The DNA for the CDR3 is TGCGCCAGCAGCTCACAGGGGTATGACACTGAAGCTTTCTTT. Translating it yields CASSSQGYDTEAFF.

The CDR3 loop is CASSPQGPGTDTQYF. CDR3 in DNA: TGTGCCAGTAGCCCACAGGGGCCGGGCACAGATACGCAGTATTTT. This chain connects TRBV19 to TRBJ2-3; TRBD1 matches 7 bases. The CDR3 runs 15 residues. Germline CDR1 is LNHDA and CDR2 is SQIVND (reference sequence). Trimming at V came to 6 bases and at J to 1 base, leaving 7 bases not matched to a gene.